This T cell receptor beta chain was documented in a study of blood T cell repertoires in COVID-19 (dated by TCRdb to the early 2020s). About the investigation overall: Collaborator samples came from the United States, Italy and Spain and covered acute and convalescent phases of COVID-19. A freely available public database, intended as a resource for researchers studying the immune response to SARS-CoV-2, is where the repertoires were released. The dataset comprised deeply sampled blood TCRbeta repertoires from subjects exposed to, actively infected with, or recovered from COVID-19. The material from the prospective study consisted of cDNA or gDNA derived from T cells, B-cell-depleted T cells, or PBMCs. Sample metadata almost always included a de-identified subject ID, COVID-19 status, age in years and sex. HLA class I and class II types, where available, came from metadata supplied by the sample provider rather than from assay-based typing. Samples came from the ongoing ImmuneRACE study (first 160 participants) plus 1,254 subjects from 6 global collaborators. What the research found in general, with its limitations: The quantity of clinical and demographic metadata differed by source and by participant and was supplied without curation.

Sequences SGHNT (CDR1) and YYREEE (CDR2) are obtained from the germline V gene (reference sequence). The CDR3 goes from the cysteine to the phenylalanine over 15 residues. CDR3 DNA only is kept here, 45 bases in frame from base 1. At the junction V is shortened by 3 bases and J by 3 bases, with 15 bases in between. Whole blood was collected in K2EDTA tubes by collaborating institutions according to the institutions' own protocols. Collaborator samples were shipped for TCRbeta analysis as frozen whole blood, isolated PBMCs, or DNA extracted from either sample type. TCRbeta CDR3 regions were amplified from genomic DNA using the immunoSEQ Assay, a bias-controlled multiplex PCR. The original pipeline was this. Nucleated cell counts per sample were estimated from amplification of reference gene primers within the assay. To quantify the absolute abundance of each unique TCRbeta CDR3 rearrangement, sequence reads were collapsed and filtered. For each sample, productive Simpson clonality was calculated as the square root of Simpson's diversity index across productive rearrangements. TCRdb retrieved this table from immuneACCESS and kept in-frame rearrangements only. Not all clones are present; in checked studies, unresolved V genes account for under half, and no reason is known for the remainder. The DNA was the basis for D and trimming; V, J and clone size are from that table. The sample table shows roughly 64,000 clones, and about 70% are seen once. The ten largest clonotypes hold around 5% of the sample.

This clone was observed a handful of times. Its antigen has not been determined. No base quality values were provided; no much bigger clone lies one nucleotide off. The chain couples TRBV5-4 to TRBJ1-2; the D gene remains uncertain. The TCR sequence derives from a human donor in a cohort sampled during active COVID-19. Sequenced sample: peripheral blood. The DNA reads TGTGCCAGCAGCTCCGAGGCGGGGTGGGACTATGGCTACACCTTC. It specifies CASSSEAGWDYGYTF.